Shown below are 25 T cell receptor beta chains from a single sample sequenced in a study of T cells in Graves' hyperthyroidism and ophthalmopathy. Regions amplified from RNA transcripts were the TCR beta CDR3 regions. First-round RT-PCR targeting the TCR CDR3 was performed with the HTBI primer set. MiXCR, applied by TCRdb to the multiplex PCR reads, yields one record per CDR3 protein. Found here are hundreds of thousands of distinct CDR3 sequences, under 25% of them singletons; the top ten hold 34%. Source material: blood. The source is a man aged 25-45 years with Graves' ophthalmopathy.

This clonotype has at least ten counts. The rearrangement joins TRBV6-1 to TRBJ1-1; no firm D call. CDR3 size: 15 residues. Between the trimmed V and J ends, which lost 6 bases and 0 bases, there was a span of 14 bases. Looked up from germline, CDR1 is MNHNS and CDR2 is SASEGT. In nucleotides, the CDR3 is TGTGCCAGCAGCCTCGGGCAGTCGATGAACACTGAAGCTTTCTTT. Translation: CASSLGQSMNTEAFF.

The chain is built from TRBV7-9 and TRBJ1-4; a weak D match, TRBD1 (6 bases). The V gene lost 4 bases and the J gene lost 5 bases, with 14 bases spanning the gap. This CDR3 region has 15 residues. In germline, CDR1 is SEHNR, CDR2 FQNEAQ (reference sequence). The CDR3 DNA follows: TGTGCCAGCAGCTCGGATCAGGGGCCCAATGAAAAACTGTTTTTT. Amino acids: CASSSDQGPNEKLFF.

This clonotype was observed a few times. The chain has TRBV20-1 and TRBJ2-1; D remains unclear. From germline, CDR1 is DFQATT and CDR2 SNEGSKA (reference sequence). CDR3 length: 14 amino acids. Between the trimmed V and J ends, which lost 0 bases and 9 bases, there was a span of 15 bases. The DNA of the CDR3 is TGCAGTGCTAGAGATTCGTCGGTTTCTACTGAGCAGTTCTTC. Translating it yields CSARDSSVSTEQFF.

This clonotype was seen a handful of times. The rearrangement joins TRBV27 to TRBJ2-1, with TRBD1 matching 7 bases. This CDR3 has 13 residues. CDR1 is MNHEY, CDR2 SMNVEV, per germline (reference sequence). Germline trimming cut 3 bases from V and 9 bases from J; bases unmatched to any gene: 5. CDR3 nucleotides: TGTGCCAGCAGTTTGAAGGGGGCGGTTGAGCAGTTCTTC. This gives the protein CASSLKGAVEQFF.

This clonotype was picked up many times. The germline gene is not matched at one end of the junction; a read error may be the cause. This sequence joins TRBV12-3 or TRBV12-4 and TRBJ2-1; TRBD2 might be the D (5 bases). The CDR3 totals 13 residues. The CDR3 DNA sequence: TGTGCCAGCAGCTTAGCGCCCAACAATGAGCAGTTCTTC. Amino acids: CASSLAPNNEQFF.

The chain couples TRBV10-3 to TRBJ2-3; D is tentatively TRBD1 or TRBD2 (6 bases each). CDR1 and CDR2 from the germline V gene are ENHRY and SYGVKD. This CDR3 has 12 amino acids. Trimming took 7 bases from V and 8 from J, leaving 13 bases between them. The CDR3 bases are TGTGCCATCACCCCCGGGGGCCGTACGCAGTATTTT. Translating it yields CAITPGGRTQYF.

The chain carries TRBV20-1 and TRBJ2-7; unclear D gene. This CDR3 comprises 15 residues. V was clipped by 1 base and J by 3 bases, with 16 bases between them. Germline assignment: CDR1 DFQATT and CDR2 SNEGSKA (reference sequence). The CDR3 DNA sequence: TGCAGTGCTAGAGCCCCGAGAAGCCCACTCTACGAGCAGTACTTC. Its translation: CSARAPRSPLYEQYF.

This clonotype was detected ten times or more. The chain links TRBV28 to TRBJ2-1; D uncertain. The CDR3 extends over 12 amino acids. CDR1 MDHEN and CDR2 SYDVKM come from the germline V gene. Trimming shortened V by 5 bases and J by 5 bases, and 7 bases separated the two germline ends. CDR3 in amino acids: CASSLSHNEQFF. The CDR3 nucleotides read TGTGCCAGCAGTCTTAGTCACAATGAGCAGTTCTTC.

The gene calls are TRBV7-2 and TRBJ2-1; 12 bases fit TRBD2. The V gene's germline CDR1 is SGHTA and CDR2 FQGNSA. The CDR3 totals 17 residues. Unmatched junction bases numbered 5, after V lost 5 bases and J lost 0 bases. The CDR3 here is CASSPTSGSPSYNEQFF. The CDR3 region has the DNA TGTGCCAGCAGCCCGACTAGCGGGAGTCCCTCCTACAATGAGCAGTTCTTC.

This clonotype came up many times. The V and J genes are TRBV11-2 and TRBJ1-2; weak D call: TRBD1 (5 bases). Germline CDR1 reads SGHAT; CDR2 reads FQNNGV. The CDR3 consists of 16 residues. V gave up 3 bases and J gave up 8 bases, with 22 bases separating them. DNA of the CDR3: TGTGCCAGCAGCTTGTCGTCAGGGCAAACCCCGAGGGGCTACACCTTC. Its translation is CASSLSSGQTPRGYTF.

This clonotype was found many times. The chain employs TRBV28 and TRBJ2-1; 11 nucleotides align to TRBD2. Trimming at V came to 6 bases and at J to 4 bases, leaving 8 bases not matched to a gene. This CDR3 comprises 16 residues. CDR1 is MDHEN, CDR2 SYDVKM, per germline. This CDR3 is CASRTLAGGPYNEQFF. Here the CDR3 DNA reads TGTGCCAGCAGGACCTTAGCGGGAGGGCCATACAATGAGCAGTTCTTC.

This clonotype has only a few counts. The chain couples TRBV11-1 to TRBJ2-7, with unresolved D. V was cut by 2 bases and J by 0 bases, with 11 bases left in between. This CDR3 comprises 15 residues. Looked up from germline, CDR1 is SGHAT and CDR2 is FQDESV (reference sequence). The CDR3 DNA is TGTGCCAGCAGCTTATTGGGTGGAGACTCCTACGAGCAGTACTTC. This encodes CASSLLGGDSYEQYF.

This clonotype turned up a few times. The V call is TRBV14, the J call TRBJ1-4; D remains ambiguous. This CDR3 is built from 14 residues. V lost 4 bases and J lost 0, with 6 bases in between. Germline values: CDR1 SGHDN, CDR2 FVKESK. The CDR3 coding sequence is TGTGCCAGCAGCCCGGAAGCAACTAATGAAAAACTGTTTTTT. Translating gives CASSPEATNEKLFF.

This clonotype has a count of ten or more. The chain couples TRBV6-1 to TRBJ1-1, with D possibly matching TRBD1 (5 bases). The CDR3 length is 15 residues. Germline lookup yields CDR1 MNHNS and CDR2 SASEGT. The ends were cut back, 4 bases at V and 1 base at J, with 13 bases in the middle. The CDR3 protein is CASSVTGGRNTEAFF. As DNA, the CDR3 is TGTGCCAGCAGTGTCACCGGGGGGAGGAACACTGAAGCTTTCTTT.

This clonotype was seen at least ten times. V gene TRBV7-8 combines with J gene TRBJ2-5, with D tentatively TRBD1 (8 bases). CDR3 length: 19 amino acids. V was pared by 0 bases and J by 1 base, with 21 bases between. Germline-derived CDR1 and CDR2 are SGHVS and FQNEAQ. The CDR3: CASSLAPPGGGGSQETQYF. As DNA, the CDR3 is TGTGCCAGCAGCTTAGCGCCCCCAGGGGGCGGGGGATCCCAAGAGACCCAGTACTTC.

The V call is TRBV5-4, the J call TRBJ1-1; possibly TRBD1 for D (6 bases). Germline values: CDR1 SGHNT, CDR2 YYREEE (reference sequence). Deletions cut 6 bases from V and 1 base from J, with 16 bases between. The CDR3 totals 15 residues. CDR3 sequence reads: CASIDAGERNTEAFF. In DNA, the CDR3 is TGTGCCAGCATCGACGCAGGGGAGCGGAACACTGAAGCTTTCTTT.

J is TRBJ1-5 and V is TRBV9; weak D call: TRBD1 (5 bases). CDR3 length equals 14 residues. The V end was cut by 6 bases, the J end by 5 bases, with 15 bases between. Germline loops: CDR1 SGDLS, CDR2 YYNGEE. The CDR3 sequence: CASTSGEIDQPQHF. The CDR3 DNA follows: TGTGCCAGCACCTCGGGGGAGATCGATCAGCCCCAGCATTTT.

V is TRBV6-5 and J is TRBJ1-6; no reliable D call. In germline, CDR1 is MNHEY, CDR2 SVGAGI. Trimming stripped 0 bases from V and 16 bases from J, with 10 bases between. The CDR3 is made up of 12 amino acids. The CDR3 reads CASSYSAETLHF. The CDR3 region has the DNA TGTGCCAGCAGTTACTCGGCTGAGACACTCCACTTT.

The gene calls are TRBV7-9 and TRBJ2-5; the match to TRBD2 covers 8 bases. Germline assignment: CDR1 SEHNR and CDR2 FQNEAQ (reference sequence). Trimming took 4 bases from V and 4 from J; bases not matched to a gene: 11. CDR3 size: 16 residues. CDR3 region: CASSSRPGGRGETQYF. Here the CDR3 DNA reads TGTGCCAGCAGCTCCCGTCCGGGAGGGCGGGGAGAGACCCAGTACTTC. The full variable domain, its missing parts supplied by reference TRBV7-9 and TRBJ2-5, is DTGVSQNPRHKITKRGQNVTFRCDPISEHNRLYWYRQTLGQGPEFLTYFQNEAQLEKSRLLSDRFSAERPKGSFSTLEIQRTEQGDSAMYLCASSSRPGGRGETQYFGPGTRLLVL.

This chain connects TRBV7-9 to TRBJ2-3; 9 bases map to TRBD2. After removal of 11 bases from V and 0 bases from J, the junction contained 6 bases not matched to a gene. CDR3 length: 14 amino acids. Per the germline V gene, CDR1 is SEHNR and CDR2 is FQNEAQ (reference sequence). This chain's CDR3 is CACRLAESTDTQYF. Here the CDR3 DNA reads TGTGCCTGCCGACTAGCGGAGAGCACAGATACGCAGTATTTT.

This clonotype came up a few times. The rearrangement uses TRBV4-1 and TRBJ2-7; the match to TRBD2 covers 9 bases. CDR1 MGHRA and CDR2 YSYEKL come from the germline V gene. CDR3 length: 16 residues. The J segment lost 4 bases and the V segment lost 1 base, leaving 8 bases of the junction unmatched. DNA of the CDR3: TGCGCCAGCAGCCAAGGCCCGGGACTAGCCAAATACGAGCAGTACTTC. It translates to CASSQGPGLAKYEQYF.

V usage is TRBV20-1 and J usage is TRBJ2-7, with 7 nucleotides matching TRBD2. The CDR3 length is 14 residues. Germline V lookup: CDR1 DFQATT, CDR2 SNEGSKA (reference sequence). The CDR3 protein is CSGRQTSIPGEQYF. The CDR3 DNA follows: TGCAGCGGGCGGCAGACTAGCATCCCAGGCGAGCAGTACTTC.

At least ten counts were recorded for this clonotype. The chain joins TRBV30 to TRBJ1-5; possibly TRBD1 for D (5 bases). CDR1 and CDR2 (germline): GTSNPN, SVGIG (reference sequence). Trimming left V 5 bases short and J 7 bases short, with 9 bases between. The CDR3 extends over 11 amino acids. The CDR3 bases are TGTGCCTGGGGGGACGGCCAGCCCCAGCATTTT. Translated, it gives CAWGDGQPQHF.

There are many counts of this clonotype. The chain employs TRBV7-2 and TRBJ1-1; TRBD1 agrees at 9 bases. Per germline, CDR1 SGHTA and CDR2 FQGNSA. This CDR3 region has 16 residues. The V and J ends lost 1 base and 6 bases, in that order; junction bases with no gene match: 9. Written as DNA, the CDR3 is TGTGCCAGCAGCTTAGGAGGCACCGGGACAGGGTCTGAAGCTTTCTTT. This translates into CASSLGGTGTGSEAFF.

The chain combines TRBV28 with TRBJ2-3; 7 bases line up with TRBD2. Trimming took 8 bases from V and 2 from J; bases not matched to a gene: 10. The CDR3 is 15 amino acids. Germline CDR1 reads MDHEN; CDR2 reads SYDVKM. CDR3 sequence: CASRVGEGHTDTQYF. For the CDR3, the DNA is TGTGCCAGCCGGGTCGGGGAGGGCCACACAGATACGCAGTATTTT.